This TCR beta chain is from a study of T cell repertoires in cytomegalovirus infection. About the study: Indicated by public TCR beta signatures were CMV infection and matching HLA type.

Worth noting for this clonotype: Its antigen is not identified.

In TCRdb, the reads were re-called with MiXCR into one record per CDR3 protein. The sample has around 440,000 distinct CDR3 sequences; about 11% are singletons. Germline V gene data show CDR1 as SGHDT and CDR2 as YYEEEE. The CDR3 contains 15 residues. V gave up 0 bases and J gave up 0 bases; unmatched junction bases: 0. Study-level points and caveats: The ex vivo response was dominated by HLA-C-restricted CMV-specific TCR beta clonotypes. Summed frequency of public TCR beta families distinguished CMV carriers with the relevant HLA.

This TCR came from a human donor in good health (CMV status not recorded). Some clones in this sample may be carry-over from other donors' samples. The chain couples TRBV5-6 to TRBJ2-4; TRBD2 aligns across 7 bases. Input material: PBMCs. Here the CDR3 DNA reads TGTGCCAGCAGCTTGGTAGCGGGAGCCAAAAACATTCAGTACTTC. Protein product: CASSLVAGAKNIQYF. Full variable domain (missing parts from reference TRBV5-6 and TRBJ2-4): DAGVTQSPTHLIKTRGQQVTLRCSPKSGHDTVSWYQQALGQGPQFIFQYYEEEERQRGNFPDRFSGHQFPNYSSELNVNALLLGDSALYLCASSLVAGAKNIQYFGAGTRLSVL.